The rows below give T cell receptor beta chains drawn from one sample of a study of beta chain features in type 1 diabetes. Here immunoSEQ multiplex PCR was the method, and the copy in TCRdb shows in-frame clones only, minus some. The table has 200,000 to 250,000 clones, roughly 13% seen once. Specimen: naive CD4+ T cells from blood. Every receptor here comes from a middle-aged woman in good health. CDR3s include the opening cysteine and the closing phenylalanine or tryptophan. The D gene is left open where the match is weak. Rows may omit the clone size; those that give it use once, few, many or a size class.

clone size,J gene,V gene,D gene,CDR3 protein,CDR3 DNA
.,TRBJ2-3,TRBV18,TRBD2,CASSPTSGGTSTDTQYF,TGTGCCAGCTCACCGACTAGCGGGGGAACAAGCACAGATACGCAGTATTTT
.,TRBJ1-2,TRBV2,TRBD1,CAIGQGTDYGYTF,TGTGCCATTGGACAGGGCACGGACTATGGCTACACCTTC
.,TRBJ2-1,TRBV5-1,.,CASSLVASSYNEQFF,TGCGCCAGCAGCTTAGTTGCTAGCAGCTACAATGAGCAGTTCTTC
few,TRBJ2-7,TRBV29-1,.,CSVGGGAYEQYF,TGCAGCGTGGGAGGGGGGGCCTACGAGCAGTACTTC
few,TRBJ1-2,TRBV29-1,.,CSVGGRHGYTF,TGCAGCGTGGGGGGGAGGCATGGCTACACCTTC
few,TRBJ2-5,TRBV5-1,.,CASSLDGVQETQYF,TGCGCCAGCAGCTTGGACGGGGTCCAAGAGACCCAGTACTTC
.,TRBJ2-3,TRBV7-6,.,CASSLTRGTDTQYF,TGTGCCAGCAGCTTAACCAGGGGCACAGATACGCAGTATTTT
.,TRBJ1-3,TRBV7-9,.,CATQKGASTGNTIYF,TGTGCCACCCAAAAAGGGGCCTCGACTGGAAACACCATATATTTT
.,TRBJ1-2,TRBV20-1,TRBD1,CSARGQAGGTF,TGCAGTGCGAGGGGGCAGGCCGGGGGCACCTTC
.,TRBJ1-2,TRBV19,TRBD1,CASSTNRGGEHGYTF,TGTGCCAGTAGTACGAACAGGGGGGGGGAGCATGGCTACACCTTC
.,TRBJ2-5,TRBV7-9,.,CASRLHAGGQETQYF,TGTGCCAGCAGATTACACGCTGGAGGGCAAGAGACCCAGTACTTC
.,TRBJ1-1,TRBV10-3,.,CAIRQSGTYPEAFF,TGTGCCATCAGGCAATCCGGGACATATCCTGAAGCTTTCTTT
.,TRBJ2-7,TRBV4-1,TRBD1,CASSQAGGLRPYEQYF,TGCGCCAGCAGCCAGGCAGGGGGTCTTAGACCCTACGAGCAGTACTTC
.,TRBJ1-4,TRBV7-2,.,CASRRGGNEKLFF,TGTGCCAGCAGAAGGGGGGGCAATGAAAAACTGTTTTTT
few,TRBJ2-4,TRBV6-5,TRBD2,CASSYSGRGGANIQYF,TGTGCCAGCAGTTACTCGGGACGCGGGGGGGCTAACATTCAGTACTTC
few,TRBJ2-1,TRBV9,TRBD2,CASSVVAGGPFGEQFF,TGTGCCAGCAGCGTAGTTGCGGGGGGGCCTTTTGGTGAGCAGTTCTTC
.,TRBJ2-5,TRBV9,.,CASSVAGGNQETQYF,TGTGCCAGCAGCGTAGCAGGAGGGAACCAAGAGACCCAGTACTTC
few,TRBJ1-2,TRBV29-1,.,CSIYMTGSYGYTF,TGCAGCATATATATGACAGGATCCTATGGCTACACCTTC
few,TRBJ1-5,TRBV5-6,TRBD1,CASSAGTGGPGAQHF,TGTGCCAGCAGCGCCGGGACAGGGGGACCTGGGGCCCAGCATTTT
.,TRBJ1-6,TRBV7-9,.,CASSSVTPGVSPLHF,TGTGCCAGCAGCTCCGTCACCCCAGGGGTCTCACCCCTCCACTTT
.,TRBJ2-1,TRBV18,TRBD2,CASSPWTSGVGEQFF,TGTGCCAGCTCACCTTGGACTAGCGGGGTAGGTGAGCAGTTCTTC
.,TRBJ1-6,TRBV6-5,.,CASSYHRENSPLHF,TGTGCCAGCAGTTATCATCGGGAGAATTCACCCCTCCACTTT
few,TRBJ1-2,TRBV7-8,.,CASSLFRQAMRGNYGYTF,TGTGCCAGCAGCTTATTCCGACAGGCCATGCGAGGGAACTATGGCTACACCTTC
.,TRBJ2-4,TRBV6-1,.,CASSSGRENIQYF,TGTGCCAGCAGCAGCGGACGGGAAAACATTCAGTACTTC
.,TRBJ2-3,TRBV10-3,TRBD2,CATGTSGLTDTQYF,TGTGCCACCGGGACTAGCGGGCTCACAGATACGCAGTATTTT
.,TRBJ1-2,TRBV20-1,.,CSARDSYGYTF,TGCAGTGCTAGGGACAGCTATGGCTACACCTTC
few,TRBJ2-5,TRBV2,.,CASSVFRGSIQETQYF,TGTGCCAGCAGTGTTTTTCGGGGGAGTATACAAGAGACCCAGTACTTC
.,TRBJ2-5,TRBV5-4,TRBD2,CASSPLSAGAQETQYF,TGTGCCAGCAGCCCCCTTTCAGCGGGGGCCCAAGAGACCCAGTACTTC
few,TRBJ1-5,TRBV7-9,TRBD1,CASSLEGARQPQHF,TGTGCCAGCAGCTTGGAGGGGGCAAGGCAGCCCCAGCATTTT
.,TRBJ2-7,TRBV27,TRBD2,CASSGSGGAISYEQYF,TGTGCCAGCAGTGGTAGCGGGGGGGCTATCTCCTACGAGCAGTACTTC
few,TRBJ1-1,TRBV5-1,.,CASSLSQAVEKAFF,TGCGCCAGCAGCTTGTCACAGGCGGTGGAAAAAGCTTTCTTT
.,TRBJ2-3,TRBV6-6,TRBD2,CASSFRGSGGGQAQYF,TGTGCCAGCAGTTTTCGGGGTAGCGGGGGGGGTCAGGCGCAGTATTTT
few,TRBJ2-4,TRBV11-2,.,CASSFRGDKNIQYF,TGTGCCAGCAGCTTCAGGGGAGACAAAAACATTCAGTACTTC
few,TRBJ1-4,TRBV7-2,TRBD1,CASSTPGQRNEKLFF,TGTGCCAGCAGCACACCGGGACAGAGAAATGAAAAACTGTTTTTT
few,TRBJ2-2,TRBV7-2,TRBD1,CASSLLGRSGTGNGELFF,TGTGCCAGCAGCTTATTAGGACGATCCGGGACAGGGAACGGGGAGCTGTTTTTT
.,TRBJ1-2,TRBV9,.,CASSAGQTPLTF,TGTGCCAGCAGCGCCGGACAGACCCCCCTTACCTTC
few,TRBJ1-4,TRBV11-2,TRBD1,CASSSLRQGSNEKLFF,TGTGCCAGCAGCTCCCTACGACAGGGATCTAATGAAAAACTGTTTTTT
few,TRBJ2-3,TRBV7-2,.,CASSAGPSTGTQYF,TGTGCCAGCAGCGCCGGACCCAGCACGGGGACGCAGTATTTT
many,TRBJ2-3,TRBV11-2,TRBD2,CASSQAGGLYF,TGTGCCAGCAGCCAAGCGGGGGGTCTGTATTTT
few,TRBJ2-1,TRBV7-9,TRBD2,CASSFPIKRGVYNEQFF,TGTGCCAGCAGCTTCCCGATTAAGCGGGGGGTTTACAATGAGCAGTTCTTC
.,TRBJ2-7,TRBV6-5,.,CASSYSAASYEQYF,TGTGCCAGCAGTTACTCGGCGGCGTCCTACGAGCAGTACTTC
.,TRBJ1-4,TRBV7-9,.,CASSTDGEAKLFF,TGTGCCAGCAGCACGGACGGGGAGGCAAAACTGTTTTTT
.,TRBJ2-7,TRBV7-9,TRBD2,CASSKNAPGLAAYEQYF,TGTGCCAGCAGCAAGAATGCCCCGGGACTAGCAGCCTACGAGCAGTACTTC
.,TRBJ2-3,TRBV19,.,CASSRAGRVPTDTQYF,TGTGCCAGTAGCCGGGCGGGACGGGTTCCAACAGATACGCAGTATTTT
.,TRBJ2-5,TRBV10-2,TRBD2,CASRGTAGPRQETQYF,TGCGCCAGCAGGGGAACAGCGGGACCAAGACAAGAGACCCAGTACTTC
.,TRBJ1-2,TRBV5-6,TRBD1,CASSGLGQDRGYTF,TGTGCCAGCAGCGGACTGGGACAGGATCGGGGCTACACCTTC
.,TRBJ2-7,TRBV5-8,TRBD1,CASSLAARGTYEQYF,TGTGCCAGCAGCTTGGCTGCCAGGGGGACATACGAGCAGTACTTC
.,TRBJ1-2,TRBV19,.,CASSIATGRGYGYTF,TGTGCCAGTAGTATAGCGACCGGGCGCGGGTATGGCTACACCTTC
few,TRBJ2-5,TRBV2,.,CASRPDRLGLETQYF,TGTGCCAGCCGTCCCGACAGGTTGGGGTTGGAGACCCAGTACTTC
.,TRBJ2-1,TRBV4-3,.,CASSERAGLNNEQFF,TGCGCCAGCAGCGAAAGGGCGGGACTTAACAATGAGCAGTTCTTC
.,TRBJ2-7,TRBV7-2,TRBD1,CASSARPTGYSGGEQYF,TGTGCCAGCAGCGCCCGTCCCACAGGCTACTCAGGGGGCGAGCAGTACTTC
few,TRBJ2-1,TRBV5-4,.,CASRKDRINEQFF,TGTGCCAGCAGGAAGGACAGAATCAATGAGCAGTTCTTC
few,TRBJ2-6,TRBV18,.,CASSSGYVQSGANVLTF,TGTGCCAGCTCTTCAGGGTATGTGCAATCTGGGGCCAACGTCCTGACTTTC